Presented here are 26 T cell receptor beta chains from one specimen sequenced in a study of blood T cell repertoires in COVID-19. Some clones are missing from TCRdb's copy, which holds only in-frame ones; the method was immunoSEQ multiplex PCR. Here the sample spans some 490,000 clones, 88% being singletons. The sequencing input was PBMCs or T cells enriched from blood (not recorded which). Every receptor here comes from a woman aged 55-70 years who had recovered from COVID-19.

The chain uses TRBV3-1 (or the pseudogene TRBV3-2) and TRBJ2-7, with TRBD2 identical over 9 bases. After removal of 8 bases from V and 3 bases from J, the junction contained 5 bases not matched to a gene. In germline, CDR1 is LGHDT, CDR2 YNNKEL (reference sequence). The CDR3 is 13 amino acids. The CDR3 loop is CASPRGGDYEQYF. As DNA, the CDR3 is TGTGCCAGCCCGCGGGGGGGCGACTACGAGCAGTACTTC.

The table lists this clone with a count of one. V is TRBV12-5 and J is TRBJ2-1; 9 nucleotides match TRBD2. Trimming at V came to 6 bases and at J to 4 bases, leaving 10 bases not matched to a gene. The CDR3 is made up of 16 amino acids. CDR1 and CDR2 (germline): LGHNT, FRNRAP. CDR3 protein: CASGRDSGGLYNEQFF. CDR3 bases: TGTGCTAGTGGCCGCGATAGCGGGGGCCTTTACAATGAGCAGTTCTTC.

This clone was counted once. This rearrangement joins TRBV5-6 to TRBJ2-7; TRBD2 agrees at 8 bases. CDR3 length equals 15 residues. CDR1 is SGHDT, CDR2 YYEEEE, per germline. V shed 1 base, J shed 4 bases, and the junction held 7 bases outside the gene matches. This CDR3 is CASSLPGSGTYEQYF. CDR3 sequence (DNA): TGTGCCAGCAGCTTGCCCGGTAGCGGGACATACGAGCAGTACTTC.

The CDR3 nucleotides are TGCAGCGCCCGTCGAGGGGGTACTCTGGACTACGAGCAGTACTTC. Protein: CSARRGGTLDYEQYF. J is TRBJ2-7 and V is TRBV29-1, with a weak D call TRBD1 (6 bases). V was cut by 7 bases and J by 3 bases, with 22 bases left in between. Germline loops: CDR1 SQVTM, CDR2 ANQGSEA. The CDR3 sequence is 15 residues long.

The J gene is TRBJ1-2, the V gene TRBV9, with D possibly being TRBD1 (6 bases). CDR1 is SGDLS, CDR2 YYNGEE, per germline. The CDR3 consists of 14 residues. V gave up 0 bases and J gave up 5 bases, with 11 bases separating them. This CDR3 reads CASSVEAGAYGYTF. The CDR3 nucleotides are TGTGCCAGCAGCGTAGAGGCAGGGGCTTATGGCTACACCTTC.

This chain links TRBV3-1 (or the pseudogene TRBV3-2) with TRBJ1-6; no firm D call. This CDR3 is built from 13 residues. Germline V CDR1 and CDR2: LGHDT, YNNKEL (reference sequence). Trimming removed 3 bases at V and 12 bases at J, with 12 bases between. CDR3 nucleotides: TGTGCCAGCAGCCAGGGCGCCACAATACCCCTCCACTTT. It translates to CASSQGATIPLHF.

The rearrangement joins TRBV11-3 to TRBJ2-1; no clear D gene. The V and J ends lost 6 bases and 2 bases respectively, with 11 bases between them. CDR1 SGHNT and CDR2 YENEEA come from the germline V gene. CDR3 length: 14 residues. Here the CDR3 DNA reads TGTGCCAGCAGTACGGGTCCGCCCTACAATGAGCAGTTCTTC. It translates to CASSTGPPYNEQFF.

This chain links TRBV2 with TRBJ1-5; 7 bases align to TRBD1. The trim removed 4 bases at V and 5 bases at J, leaving 5 bases unmatched. CDR1 SNHLY and CDR2 FYNNEI come from the germline V gene. CDR3 length: 14 amino acids. Written as DNA, the CDR3 is TGTGCCAGCAGTGGACAGGGAGATTATCAGCCCCAGCATTTT. Protein sequence: CASSGQGDYQPQHF.

This chain uses TRBV7-2 with TRBJ2-2, with D tentatively TRBD2 (6 bases). CDR3 size: 17 residues. V lost 1 base and J lost 4, with 16 bases in between. Germline V gene lookup returns CDR1 SGHTA and CDR2 FQGNSA. CDR3: CASSLGTSSGLTGELFF. CDR3 nucleotides: TGTGCCAGCAGCTTAGGAACGAGTAGCGGCCTCACCGGGGAGCTGTTTTTT. The complete variable domain, with remaining parts taken from reference TRBV7-2 and TRBJ2-2, reads GAGVSQSPSNKVTEKGKDVELRCDPISGHTALYWYRQSLGQGLEFLIYFQGNSAPDKSGLPSDRFSAERTGGSVSTLTIQRTQQEDSAVYLCASSLGTSSGLTGELFFGEGSRLTVL.

The J gene is TRBJ1-1, the V gene TRBV12-3 or TRBV12-4; D is unresolved. The CDR3 is made up of 11 amino acids. V gave up 6 bases and J gave up 1 base, with 3 bases separating them. The DNA of the CDR3 is TGTGCCAGCAGCAAGAACACTGAAGCTTTCTTT. Translating it yields CASSKNTEAFF.

The chain combines TRBV7-8 with TRBJ2-5, with D perhaps TRBD2 (5 bases). In germline, CDR1 is SGHVS, CDR2 FQNEAQ. V dropped 4 bases and J dropped 2 bases, with 11 bases sitting between them. The CDR3 covers 14 residues. Here the CDR3 DNA reads TGTGCCAGCAGCTCACTAGGATATCAAGAGACCCAGTACTTC. Translation gives CASSSLGYQETQYF.

This clone was counted between two and nine times. The chain recombines TRBV19 with TRBJ1-1; perhaps TRBD1 as D (6 bases). The CDR3 consists of 12 residues. The germline V gene has CDR1 LNHDA and CDR2 SQIVND (reference sequence). Trimming cost V 4 bases and J 10 bases, with 13 bases left between them. CDR3: CASSRLQGSAFF. The CDR3 DNA follows: TGTGCCAGTAGTAGACTACAGGGTTCAGCTTTCTTT.

The J gene is TRBJ1-1, the V gene TRBV2; TRBD1 matches 9 bases. The CDR3 contains 13 residues. J gave up 5 bases and V 9 bases, and 7 bases lay outside the gene matches. From germline, CDR1 is SNHLY and CDR2 FYNNEI. Here the CDR3 DNA reads TGTGCCAGAATCTCAGGACAGGGGACTGAAGCTTTCTTT. It specifies CARISGQGTEAFF.

V is TRBV7-6 and J is TRBJ2-2; 14 nucleotides line up with TRBD2. The germline V gene has CDR1 SGHVS and CDR2 FNYEAQ. The trim removed 5 bases at V and 6 bases at J, leaving 2 bases unmatched. CDR3 length equals 15 residues. The CDR3 loop reads CASSTTSGGAGELFF. CDR3 sequence (DNA): TGTGCCAGCAGCACGACTAGCGGGGGGGCCGGGGAGCTGTTTTTT.

The sample holds a few counts of this clone. The chain has TRBV5-1 and TRBJ1-4; no definite D call. V was shortened by 0 bases and J by 0 bases, with 6 bases between the two germline ends. CDR3 length: 15 amino acids. Germline CDR1 SGHRS, CDR2 YFSETQ. CDR3: CASSLDIATNEKLFF. The CDR3 coding sequence is TGCGCCAGCAGCTTGGATATTGCAACTAATGAAAAACTGTTTTTT.

This clone was counted once. This chain uses TRBV7-8 with TRBJ2-7; 7 bases are shared with TRBD2. This CDR3 spans 16 amino acids. Per germline, CDR1 SGHVS and CDR2 FQNEAQ. Trimming took 2 bases from V and 2 from J; bases not matched to a gene: 9. In nucleotides, the CDR3 is TGTGCCAGCAGCTTAATGGCGGCTAGCGGCACCTACGAGCAGTACTTC. It translates to CASSLMAASGTYEQYF.

The chain links TRBV27 to TRBJ1-5; 7 bases line up with TRBD1. V gave up 11 bases and J gave up 3 bases; unmatched junction bases: 13. Germline V CDR1 and CDR2: MNHEY, SMNVEV (reference sequence). The CDR3 runs to 15 residues. The CDR3 sequence is CACQPRTGPNQPQHF. For the CDR3, the DNA is TGTGCCTGCCAACCTAGGACAGGCCCCAATCAGCCCCAGCATTTT.

This clone has a single count. V usage is TRBV24-1 and J usage is TRBJ1-2; TRBD1 matches at 7 bases. Germline V gene data show CDR1 as KGHDR and CDR2 as SFDVKD. Trimming removed 3 bases from V and 5 bases from J; junction bases left unmatched: 5. The CDR3 contains 14 residues. CDR3 in DNA: TGTGCCACCAGTGATGCTGGGACAGCTTATGGCTACACCTTC. It translates to CATSDAGTAYGYTF.

Regarding this clone: One end of the junction fails to match germline, which may point to a read error. This chain uses TRBV18 with TRBJ1-4; D is ambiguous. The CDR3 length is 13 residues. Per germline, CDR1 KGHSH and CDR2 LQKENI. CDR3 loop: CAGSTGINEKLFF. In nucleotides, the CDR3 is TGTGCCGGCTCCACCGGGATAAATGAAAAACTGTTTTTT. Supplemented by reference TRBV18 and TRBJ1-4, the full variable domain reads NAGVMQNPRHLVRRRGQEARLRCSPMKGHSHVYWYRQLPEEGLKFMVYLQKENIIDESGMPKERFSAEFPKEGPSILRIQQVVRGDSAAYFCAGSTGINEKLFFGSGTQLSVL.

The J gene is TRBJ1-2, the V gene TRBV7-5; the listed D gene, TRBD1, was not tested against the DNA. TRBV7-5 is reported as a pseudogene. CDR3 length: 12 residues. Written as DNA, the CDR3 is TGTGCCAGAGATGACAGGGAGGTCGGCTACACCTTC. It specifies CARDDREVGYTF.

The chain links TRBV2 to TRBJ2-3; no definite D call. This CDR3 is built from 12 residues. V shed 8 bases and J shed 3 bases, with 9 bases lying between them. The germline V gene has CDR1 SNHLY and CDR2 FYNNEI. The CDR3 reads CASRRWTDTQYF. The CDR3 DNA is TGTGCCAGCCGTCGGTGGACAGATACGCAGTATTTT.

In its sample, this clone was seen a few times. The V gene is TRBV5-4, the J gene TRBJ1-1; D is unresolved. Germline CDR1 SGHNT, CDR2 YYREEE (reference sequence). The CDR3 is 14 amino acids. Trimming removed 4 bases from V and 1 base from J, with 11 bases in between. The CDR3 DNA follows: TGTGCCAGCAGCCGCGAAGGAGGGAACACTGAAGCTTTCTTT. Translation: CASSREGGNTEAFF. The complete variable domain, with remaining parts taken from reference TRBV5-4 and TRBJ1-1, reads ETGVTQSPTHLIKTRGQQVTLRCSSQSGHNTVSWYQQALGQGPQFIFQYYREEENGRGNFPPRFSGLQFPNYSSELNVNALELDDSALYLCASSREGGNTEAFFGQGTRLTVV.

The chain has TRBV3-1 (or the pseudogene TRBV3-2) and TRBJ2-1; TRBD2 aligns across 7 bases. V dropped 1 base and J dropped 4; count of bases not matched to a gene: 4. The germline V gene has CDR1 LGHDT and CDR2 YNNKEL (reference sequence). This CDR3 region has 15 residues. This CDR3 is CASSQGLAEYNEQFF. For the CDR3, the DNA is TGTGCCAGCAGCCAAGGACTAGCAGAATACAATGAGCAGTTCTTC.

The chain has TRBV6-5 and TRBJ2-2, with 8 bases that match TRBD2. V trimming: 11 bases; J trimming: 1 base; junction bases outside the gene matches: 6. Germline CDR1 reads MNHEY; CDR2 reads SVGAGI. CDR3 length: 14 residues. This CDR3 is CASRRGENTGELFF. The CDR3 region has the DNA TGTGCCTCTCGGCGGGGGGAGAACACCGGGGAGCTGTTTTTT.

This sequence joins TRBV3-1 (or the pseudogene TRBV3-2) and TRBJ1-2, with D possibly TRBD1 on 5 matching bases. With 3 bases removed from V and 2 bases from J, the gap between germline ends came to 10 bases. Germline loops: CDR1 LGHDT, CDR2 YNNKEL (reference sequence). The CDR3 covers 14 residues. The CDR3 DNA follows: TGTGCCAGCAGCCAGGGGCATCAAAACTATGGCTACACCTTC. Residues: CASSQGHQNYGYTF.

This chain uses TRBV11-2 with TRBJ2-1, with a weak D call TRBD2 (7 bases). V lost 2 bases and J 7 bases, leaving 15 bases between the germline ends. Per germline, CDR1 SGHAT and CDR2 FQNNGV. CDR3 length equals 15 residues. The CDR3 coding sequence is TGTGCCAGCAGCTTATCCCGGGGGGCGGGTAATGAGCAGTTCTTC. Protein sequence: CASSLSRGAGNEQFF.